The clone carrying this T cell receptor beta chain was detected only a few times. These data are taken from a study of T cells after yellow fever vaccination. Using its own MiXCR run on the 5' RACE reads, TCRdb lists one record per CDR3 protein. Among 150,000 to 200,000 distinct CDR3 sequences listed, 6.2% were seen once. Here the sequenced sample was CD4+ T cells sorted from PBMCs, taken on the day of the first yellow fever vaccination. This clonotype was sampled from a young man who received the YFV17D yellow fever vaccine.

The CDR3 nucleotides are TGTGCCAGCAGCCAAGATTCGGGGGGCAAGCAGTACTTC. Translated: CASSQDSGGKQYF. The chain employs TRBV4-2 and TRBJ2-7; D is possibly TRBD2 (7 bases). From germline, CDR1 is LGHNA and CDR2 YNFKEQ. V was trimmed by 0 bases and J by 8 bases, leaving 11 bases between them. The CDR3 sequence is 13 residues long.